The 14 T cell receptor beta chains given below trace back to one sample, sequenced in a study of blood T cells in healthy people across ages. Primed by a sample-barcoded 5' primer and a J-beta primer mix, a second PCR proceeded for 7 to 11 cycles. TCRdb processed the 5' RACE reads anew with MiXCR; each CDR3 protein has one entry. The data contain approximately 760,000 distinct CDR3 sequences, around 25% of them singletons. These data were also filed under a second study, of T cells of mothers and their children.

The sample consisted of blood. All receptors come from a boy under 18 in good health.

The chain recombines TRBV15 with TRBJ2-7; D not resolved. V was cut by 1 base and J by 2 bases, with 12 bases left in between. The germline gives CDR1 LNHNV, CDR2 YYDKDF (reference sequence). The CDR3 has 15 amino acids. The chain's CDR3 is CATSRVPPGTYEQYF. CDR3 DNA: TGTGCCACCAGCAGAGTTCCTCCTGGGACCTACGAGCAGTACTTC.

This clonotype has more than one count but fewer than ten. J is TRBJ2-7 and V is TRBV7-9; no definite D call. Germline assignment: CDR1 SEHNR and CDR2 FQNEAQ (reference sequence). The CDR3 length is 13 residues. V shed 5 bases and J shed 0 bases, with 8 bases lying between them. DNA for the CDR3: TGTGCCAGCAGCCCAAAGATCTCCTACGAGCAGTACTTC. Its protein is CASSPKISYEQYF.

For this clonotype: The junction departs from germline at one end; a sequencing error may be responsible. In nucleotides, the CDR3 is TGTGCCAGCAGCTTGGTGGGACCCGCGGACTTC. This translates into CASSLVGPADF. V usage is TRBV5-5 and J usage is TRBJ2-5; tentatively, D is TRBD1 or TRBD2 (5 bases each). This CDR3 has 11 residues. Germline V gene lookup returns CDR1 SGHKS and CDR2 YYEKEE (reference sequence).

This clonotype was detected a few times. The rearrangement links TRBV2 to TRBJ2-5; D gene unclear. The V and J ends lost 3 bases and 5 bases respectively, with 10 bases between them. Germline CDR1 reads SNHLY; CDR2 reads FYNNEI. This CDR3 has 13 residues. In DNA form, the CDR3 reads TGTGCCAGCAGTGATCCCCCCGGCGAGACCCAGTACTTC. It yields the protein CASSDPPGETQYF.

The chain carries TRBV6-4 and TRBJ2-2; D is uncertain. V shed 4 bases and J shed 4 bases, with 7 bases lying between them. CDR3 length: 13 residues. Per germline, CDR1 MRHNA and CDR2 SNTAGT. Here the CDR3 DNA reads TGTGCCAGCAGTGTCAAGACCACCGGGGAGCTGTTTTTT. This translates into CASSVKTTGELFF.

This clonotype was recorded a few times. V and J are TRBV13 and TRBJ2-5; weak D call: TRBD1 (5 bases). The CDR3 is made up of 14 amino acids. V was pared by 2 bases and J by 5 bases, with 12 bases between. Per germline, CDR1 PRHDT and CDR2 FYEKMQ (reference sequence). The CDR3 nucleotides are TGTGCCAGCAGCTTACGCAGGGTCTTGGAGACCCAGTACTTC. It yields the protein CASSLRRVLETQYF.

This CDR3 is CASSPCRGRTDTQYF. The CDR3 coding sequence is TGTGCCAGCAGTCCTTGCAGGGGTAGGACAGATACGCAGTATTTT. This rearrangement joins TRBV12-3 or TRBV12-4 to TRBJ2-3, with D perhaps TRBD1 (6 bases). The CDR3 consists of 15 residues. V was shortened by 5 bases and J by 3 bases, with 15 bases between the two germline ends.

The V call is TRBV12-3 or TRBV12-4, the J call TRBJ2-5; perhaps TRBD2 as D (6 bases). This CDR3 region has 13 residues. V was shortened by 7 bases and J by 5 bases, with 14 bases between the two germline ends. Here the CDR3 DNA reads TGTGCCAGCAACTTTGGAGGGGTGGAGACCCAGTACTTC. Encoded protein: CASNFGGVETQYF.

V is TRBV9 and J is TRBJ1-1; 7 positions match TRBD1. Trimming cost V 3 bases and J 3 bases; bases outside gene matches: 8. The CDR3 loop spans 15 amino acids. CDR1 is SGDLS, CDR2 YYNGEE, per germline. CDR3 protein: CASSATGQLDTEAFF. The CDR3 DNA reads as TGTGCCAGCAGCGCGACGGGACAGCTCGACACTGAAGCTTTCTTT.

The chain couples TRBV7-9 to TRBJ2-6; possible D gene TRBD2, 6 bases. The CDR3 extends over 20 amino acids. CDR1 is SEHNR and CDR2 is FQNEAQ in the germline V gene (reference sequence). The germline V and J ends were trimmed by 1 base and 0 bases, with 19 bases remaining between them. The CDR3 region is CASSLDLRGTFGSGANVLTF. The CDR3 DNA reads as TGTGCCAGCAGCTTAGACCTCCGGGGGACGTTTGGCTCTGGGGCCAACGTCCTGACTTTC.

The chain uses TRBV7-9 and TRBJ2-5, with TRBD1 identical over 9 bases. The CDR3 is 17 amino acids. The J segment lost 4 bases and the V segment lost 4 bases, leaving 13 bases of the junction unmatched. The V gene's germline CDR1 is SEHNR and CDR2 FQNEAQ (reference sequence). The CDR3 protein is CASSSTDRGYFRETQYF. The CDR3 nucleotides read TGTGCCAGCAGCTCTACCGACAGGGGGTATTTTCGAGAGACCCAGTACTTC.

This rearrangement joins TRBV20-1 to TRBJ2-5; D may be TRBD1 or TRBD2 (5 bases each). The germline V gene has CDR1 DFQATT and CDR2 SNEGSKA (reference sequence). The CDR3 runs to 14 residues. With 4 bases removed from V and 3 bases from J, the gap between germline ends came to 15 bases. The CDR3 DNA reads TGCAGTGCTATGGAAGGGACCTACAAAGAGACCCAGTACTTC. Its protein product is CSAMEGTYKETQYF.

This clonotype has more than one count but fewer than ten. This sequence joins TRBV7-2 and TRBJ2-7, with D uncertain. The germline CDR1 and CDR2 sequences are SGHTA and FQGNSA. The CDR3 loop spans 15 amino acids. The V gene lost 2 bases and the J gene lost 3 bases, with 14 bases spanning the gap. CDR3 sequence: CASSLQLFNFYEQYF. The CDR3 coding sequence is TGTGCCAGCAGCTTACAACTTTTTAACTTCTACGAGCAGTACTTC.

In its sample, this clonotype was seen a few times. The V and J genes are TRBV20-1 and TRBJ2-1; D is unclear. Germline V gene lookup returns CDR1 DFQATT and CDR2 SNEGSKA (reference sequence). The CDR3 consists of 17 residues. V gave up 3 bases and J gave up 0 bases, with 18 bases separating them. The CDR3 here is CSARVPKHTSSYNEQFF. As DNA, the CDR3 is TGCAGTGCTAGGGTACCAAAACATACCAGCTCCTACAATGAGCAGTTCTTC.